What follows are 21 T cell receptor beta chains derived from one specimen sequenced in a study of OX40 agonist ivuxolimab in advanced cancers. Here immunoSEQ multiplex PCR was the method, and the copy in TCRdb shows in-frame clones only, minus some. The table has about 64,000 clones, roughly 89% seen once. The sample in question was CD4+ or CD8+ T cells sorted from blood, obtained in a trial of the OX40 agonist ivuxolimab. The source of these receptors is an adult with an advanced solid tumor such as melanoma, head and neck, liver or kidney cancer.

The chain employs TRBV10-3 and TRBJ2-7; TRBD1 aligns across 8 bases. V shed 6 bases, J shed 3 bases, and the junction held 7 bases outside the gene matches. The CDR3 consists of 14 residues. CDR1 is ENHRY and CDR2 is SYGVKD in the germline V gene. CDR3: CAISGQGAFYEQYF. For the CDR3, the DNA is TGTGCCATCAGCGGACAGGGTGCCTTCTACGAGCAGTACTTC.

The J gene is TRBJ2-7, the V gene TRBV6-6, with D uncertain. V lost 7 bases and J 2 bases, leaving 12 bases between the germline ends. The CDR3 is made up of 13 amino acids. Germline V gene sequence: CDR1 MNHNY, CDR2 SVGAGI (reference sequence). CDR3 region: CASNRVRTYEQYF. The CDR3 bases are TGTGCCAGCAATAGGGTGAGGACCTACGAGCAGTACTTC.

This clone has a handful of counts. V is TRBV27 and J is TRBJ2-2; D is unclear. Trimming shortened V by 10 bases and J by 4 bases, and 16 bases separated the two germline ends. This CDR3 region has 14 residues. Germline V gene sequence: CDR1 MNHEY, CDR2 SMNVEV (reference sequence). The chain's CDR3 is CATSPGVGTGELFF. CDR3 coding DNA: TGTGCCACCTCCCCTGGCGTGGGCACCGGGGAGCTGTTTTTT.

This chain uses TRBV5-1 with TRBJ2-5; no clear D. The CDR3 consists of 12 residues. The germline V and J ends were trimmed by 1 base and 4 bases, with 5 bases remaining between them. Germline CDR1 reads SGHRS; CDR2 reads YFSETQ. The CDR3 spells CASSLSSETQYF. The DNA of the CDR3 is TGCGCCAGCAGCTTGTCATCAGAGACCCAGTACTTC.

The chain's CDR3 is CASSENEGARYEQYF. DNA for the CDR3: TGTGCCAGCAGTGAGAATGAGGGGGCGCGCTACGAGCAGTACTTC. This chain uses TRBV25-1 with TRBJ2-7, with 7 nucleotides matching TRBD1. J lost 3 bases, V lost 3 bases, and 8 bases had no gene match. The germline V gene encodes CDR1 MGHDK and CDR2 SYGVNS. The CDR3 runs 15 residues.

The V gene is TRBV7-3, the J gene TRBJ1-1; a weak D match, TRBD1 (5 bases). The V gene lost 6 bases and the J gene lost 1 base, with 9 bases spanning the gap. Germline CDR1 is SGHTA and CDR2 is FQGTGA. CDR3 length equals 13 residues. For the CDR3, the DNA is TGTGCCAGCAGACGACAGTGGAACACTGAAGCTTTCTTT. Amino acid sequence: CASRRQWNTEAFF.

The chain combines TRBV9 with TRBJ1-1, with 9 bases lining up with TRBD1. With V trimmed by 0 bases and J by 5 bases, 5 bases remained unmatched. Germline V gene sequence: CDR1 SGDLS, CDR2 YYNGEE. CDR3 length equals 15 residues. CDR3 sequence: CASSVETGGWTEAFF. The CDR3 bases are TGTGCCAGCAGCGTAGAGACAGGGGGGTGGACTGAAGCTTTCTTT.

The CDR3 DNA sequence: TGCGCCAGCAGCTTGGCCGAGGGGGAAAAACTGTTTTTT. Protein product: CASSLAEGEKLFF. The chain links TRBV5-1 to TRBJ1-4, with D maybe TRBD1 (5 bases). Trimming stripped 0 bases from V and 8 bases from J, with 8 bases between. CDR3 length equals 13 residues. Germline V lookup: CDR1 SGHRS, CDR2 YFSETQ.

This clone appeared a single time. V and J are TRBV6-5 and TRBJ2-7, with 8 bases fitting TRBD1. Germline V CDR1 and CDR2: MNHEY, SVGAGI. The CDR3 totals 14 residues. Trimming took 6 bases from V and 1 from J; bases not matched to a gene: 5. CDR3 nucleotides: TGTGCCAGCAGGACAGGGGTGGGGTCCTACGAGCAGTACTTC. Translating it yields CASRTGVGSYEQYF.

The DNA for the CDR3 is TGTGCCAGCAGCTTCACTAGAGCAGATACGCAGTATTTT. Translating it yields CASSFTRADTQYF. V is TRBV5-8 and J is TRBJ2-3, with D maybe TRBD2 (5 bases). Germline V gives CDR1 SGHTS, CDR2 YDEGEE. This CDR3 is 13 amino acids long. Trimming took 2 bases from V and 4 from J, leaving 8 bases between them.

V gene TRBV15 combines with J gene TRBJ2-2; TRBD1 agrees at 12 bases. CDR1 and CDR2 (germline): LNHNV, YYDKDF (reference sequence). This CDR3 is built from 15 residues. V shed 8 bases, J shed 6 bases, and the junction held 7 bases outside the gene matches. CDR3 sequence (DNA): TGTGCCACCTGGGACAGGGGGCGGTTATCCGGGGAGCTGTTTTTT. Its protein is CATWDRGRLSGELFF. The whole variable domain, filled in from reference TRBV15 and TRBJ2-2, reads DAMVIQNPRYQVTQFGKPVTLSCSQTLNHNVMYWYQQKSSQAPKLLFHYYDKDFNNEADTPDNFQSRRPNTSFCFLDIRSPGLGDTAMYLCATWDRGRLSGELFFGEGSRLTVL.

The chain combines TRBV4-2 with TRBJ2-7; TRBD1 matches at 7 bases. V lost 5 bases and J lost 6; bases outside the gene matches: 16. This CDR3 has 16 residues. The germline V gene has CDR1 LGHNA and CDR2 YNFKEQ. CDR3 residues: CASSTKTGSGPGEQYF. The CDR3 DNA reads TGTGCCAGCAGCACCAAGACAGGGAGTGGCCCAGGCGAGCAGTACTTC.

CDR3 nucleotides: TGCGCCAGCAGCGCACTGGGAGGGAACACTGAAGCTTTCTTT. Translated: CASSALGGNTEAFF. The V call is TRBV5-1, the J call TRBJ1-1; D unresolved. The V end lost 4 bases, the J end lost 1 base, and 11 bases lay between the germline ends. CDR3 length: 14 residues. CDR1 and CDR2 from the germline V gene are SGHRS and YFSETQ.

The chain has TRBV7-9 and TRBJ2-5; D is ambiguous. Germline-derived CDR1 and CDR2 are SEHNR and FQNEAQ (reference sequence). Trimming shortened V by 1 base and J by 7 bases, and 4 bases separated the two germline ends. The CDR3 consists of 11 residues. CDR3 residues: CASSLGWTQYF. The CDR3 DNA follows: TGTGCCAGCAGCTTAGGCTGGACCCAGTACTTC.

This clone was counted a single time. V is TRBV10-1 and J is TRBJ2-3; possibly TRBD2 for D (6 bases). Trimming removed 3 bases at V and 5 bases at J, with 18 bases between. CDR3 length equals 16 residues. CDR1 and CDR2 from the germline V gene are WNHNN and SYGVQD (reference sequence). CDR3 nucleotide sequence: TGCGCCAGCAGTGACACTAACATCTTGGGAGGAGATACGCAGTATTTT. It is translated as CASSDTNILGGDTQYF.

The V and J genes are TRBV5-8 and TRBJ1-3; TRBD1 is a possible D gene (6 bases). Trimming stripped 1 base from V and 2 bases from J, with 10 bases between. The CDR3 spans 15 residues. Germline V gives CDR1 SGHTS, CDR2 YDEGEE. CDR3 protein: CASSLRSGAGNTIYF. DNA for the CDR3: TGTGCCAGCAGCTTGCGTTCAGGGGCTGGAAACACCATATATTTT.

V is TRBV19 and J is TRBJ1-1; TRBD1 might be the D (6 bases). The V gene's germline CDR1 is LNHDA and CDR2 SQIVND (reference sequence). The CDR3 loop spans 14 amino acids. Trimming shortened V by 5 bases and J by 1 base, and 11 bases separated the two germline ends. The CDR3 spells CASSAQGRNTEAFF. CDR3 sequence (DNA): TGTGCCAGTAGTGCACAGGGCAGGAACACTGAAGCTTTCTTT.

The gene calls are TRBV6-1 and TRBJ2-3; D is undetermined. Trimming left V 4 bases short and J 2 bases short, with 7 bases between. The CDR3 is 13 residues long. Germline assignment: CDR1 MNHNS and CDR2 SASEGT. CDR3 DNA: TGTGCCAGCAGTGTGTATGCCACAGATACGCAGTATTTT. This encodes CASSVYATDTQYF.

CDR3 in amino acids: CASSLVPRTANNQPQHF. Written as DNA, the CDR3 is TGTGCCAGCAGTTTGGTCCCCCGGACAGCAAACAATCAGCCCCAGCATTTT. This sequence joins TRBV28 and TRBJ1-5; maybe TRBD1 (6 bases). Trimming pared 3 bases from V and 3 bases from J, leaving 18 bases between. There are 17 residues in the CDR3. CDR1 is MDHEN and CDR2 is SYDVKM in the germline V gene. Full variable domain (rest looked up from reference TRBV28 and TRBJ1-5): DVKVTQSSRYLVKRTGEKVFLECVQDMDHENMFWYRQDPGLGLRLIYFSYDVKMKEKGDIPEGYSVSREKKERFSLILESASTNQTSMYLCASSLVPRTANNQPQHFGDGTRLSIL.

This clone was seen a single time. The genes are TRBV2 and TRBJ2-7; the D gene is possibly TRBD2 (5 bases). The germline V gene has CDR1 SNHLY and CDR2 FYNNEI. The CDR3 loop spans 13 amino acids. Trimming stripped 0 bases from V and 6 bases from J, with 9 bases between. The CDR3 DNA sequence: TGTGCCAGCAGTGAAGCCAGAGGAGGCGAGCAGTACTTC. Its translation: CASSEARGGEQYF.

This clone was observed a few times. CDR3 protein: CASNSPMNTEAFF. In nucleotides, the CDR3 is TGTGCTAGTAACAGTCCCATGAACACTGAAGCTTTCTTT. The chain has TRBV12-5 and TRBJ1-1; no definite D call. Between the trimmed V and J ends, which lost 8 bases and 0 bases, there was a span of 10 bases. Germline V gene data show CDR1 as LGHNT and CDR2 as FRNRAP. CDR3 length: 13 amino acids.